The 16 T cell receptor beta chains presented below share a single source sample, sequenced in a study of cytomegalovirus exposure and HLA in healthy donors. PCR involved 60 Vbeta and 13 Jbeta primers. This table comes from immunoSEQ multiplex PCR, and its TCRdb copy is limited to in-frame clones, with some not included. The sample carries 120,000 or so clones, 55% to 75% recorded once. Material: PBMCs. These receptors all stem from a man aged 25 to 45 in good health and CMV-seropositive.

The chain links TRBV20-1 to TRBJ2-1, with 8 bases fitting TRBD2. In germline, CDR1 is DFQATT, CDR2 SNEGSKA (reference sequence). CDR3 length equals 11 residues. The chain's CDR3 is CLSGGDNEQFF. The CDR3 bases are TGCCTTTCGGGAGGGGACAATGAGCAGTTCTTC.

This clone was counted only a few times. Other DNA variants within this sample encode the same CDR3. This chain uses TRBV18 with TRBJ2-7, with D uncertain. The CDR3 is 14 residues long. CDR1 and CDR2 from the germline V gene are KGHSH and LQKENI. Trimming left V 0 bases short and J 2 bases short, with 8 bases between. The CDR3 DNA is TGTGCCAGCTCACCACCTGGCCATCCCTACGAGCAGTACTTC. Translated, it gives CASSPPGHPYEQYF.

The chain employs TRBV15 and TRBJ2-1; 9 nucleotides agree with TRBD1. Per germline, CDR1 LNHNV and CDR2 YYDKDF (reference sequence). The CDR3 totals 15 residues. V shed 3 bases and J 6 bases; nucleotides not matched to a gene: 6. CDR3 loop: CATSRIGQGSNEQFF. In nucleotides, the CDR3 is TGTGCCACCAGCAGGATAGGACAGGGGAGCAATGAGCAGTTCTTC.

The chain couples TRBV28 to TRBJ1-2, with D unresolved. The CDR3 extends over 11 amino acids. Deletions cut 5 bases from V and 5 bases from J, with 6 bases between. CDR1 is MDHEN and CDR2 is SYDVKM in the germline V gene. The CDR3 reads CASSNFYGYTF. Written as DNA, the CDR3 is TGTGCCAGCAGTAACTTTTATGGCTACACCTTC.

The chain employs TRBV29-1 and TRBJ2-5; a possible D gene is TRBD1 (8 bases). The assigned J gene may be wrong: the sequence end matches TRBJ2-7 better. CDR1 is SQVTM and CDR2 is ANQGSEA in the germline V gene. CDR3 length: 15 residues. The CDR3 sequence: CSVVTGGQDTYEQYF. Here the CDR3 DNA reads TGCAGCGTTGTGACGGGGGGACAGGATACCTACGAGCAGTACTTC.

The CDR3 nucleotides are TGTGCCATCAGTGCGCCATCTCGGGACAGTCCAGACGGGGGTGAGCAGTTCTTC. Its translation is CAISAPSRDSPDGGEQFF. The chain recombines TRBV10-3 with TRBJ2-1, with a tentative D call TRBD1 (7 bases). The germline V gene has CDR1 ENHRY and CDR2 SYGVKD. The CDR3 has 18 amino acids. The ends were cut back, 4 bases at V and 9 bases at J, with 28 bases in the middle.

This clone was detected a few times. The genes are TRBV21-1 and TRBJ2-3; the DNA was not used to check the table's D call, TRBD1. TRBV21-1 constitutes a pseudogene. The CDR3 is made up of 19 amino acids. CDR3 sequence: CASSKAPIGTVPFTDTQYF. The CDR3 region has the DNA TGTGCCAGCAGCAAAGCCCCCATAGGGACAGTCCCGTTCACAGATACGCAGTATTTT.

The gene calls are TRBV15 and TRBJ1-3; the D is unclear. V lost 2 bases to trimming and J lost 0 bases, with 11 bases between them. Looked up from germline, CDR1 is LNHNV and CDR2 is YYDKDF (reference sequence). CDR3 size: 16 residues. The CDR3 DNA reads as TGTGCCACCAGCAGATTCCAAGGGAGCTCTGGAAACACCATATATTTT. Protein product: CATSRFQGSSGNTIYF.

This rearrangement joins TRBV10-2 to TRBJ2-7; no clear D. In germline, CDR1 is WSHSY, CDR2 SAAADI. This CDR3 is built from 15 residues. The V end was cut by 1 base, the J end by 1 base, with 11 bases between. Written as DNA, the CDR3 is TGCGCCAGCAGTGAGTGGCCCGAGGAGTCCTACGAGCAGTACTTC. Its protein is CASSEWPEESYEQYF.

The chain has TRBV5-1 and TRBJ1-1; D may be TRBD1 (6 bases). This CDR3 region has 14 residues. Germline V gives CDR1 SGHRS, CDR2 YFSETQ. Trimming pared 1 base from V and 4 bases from J, leaving 11 bases between. The CDR3, as DNA: TGCGCCAGCAGCTTGCCAGGGGAGGGCACTGAAGCTTTCTTT. Translation gives CASSLPGEGTEAFF.

The chain employs TRBV19 and TRBJ2-6, with D possibly TRBD1 on 5 matching bases. CDR1 is LNHDA and CDR2 is SQIVND in the germline V gene (reference sequence). The CDR3 is 15 amino acids. With 10 bases removed from V and 4 bases from J, the gap between germline ends came to 17 bases. This CDR3 reads CATRQVQAGANVLTF. In nucleotides, the CDR3 is TGTGCCACCCGTCAAGTACAGGCAGGGGCCAACGTCCTGACTTTC.

The rearrangement links TRBV4-1 to TRBJ2-1; 7 bases match TRBD2. Trimming took 4 bases from V and 2 from J; bases not matched to a gene: 8. The CDR3 sequence is 16 residues long. Germline V CDR1 and CDR2: MGHRA, YSYEKL. The CDR3 here is CASSLVAGATYNEQFF. Written as DNA, the CDR3 is TGCGCCAGCAGCCTTGTTGCGGGAGCCACCTACAATGAGCAGTTCTTC.

This chain links TRBV29-1 with TRBJ2-1, with 8 bases aligning to TRBD2. This CDR3 is 13 amino acids long. CDR1 is SQVTM and CDR2 is ANQGSEA in the germline V gene. After removal of 4 bases from V and 5 bases from J, the junction contained 4 bases not matched to a gene. The CDR3 DNA follows: TGCAGCGTTGCGGAGGGACTAGACAATGAGCAGTTCTTC. Its protein product is CSVAEGLDNEQFF.

CDR3 sequence reads: CASSQTGGRGNQPQHF. CDR3 bases: TGTGCCAGTAGCCAAACGGGGGGCAGGGGCAATCAGCCCCAGCATTTT. The J gene is TRBJ1-5, the V gene TRBV19, with D possibly matching TRBD1 (6 bases). V was cut by 6 bases and J by 2 bases, with 17 bases left in between. This CDR3 region has 16 residues. The germline V gene encodes CDR1 LNHDA and CDR2 SQIVND (reference sequence).

The rearrangement links TRBV5-6 to TRBJ1-3, with 8 bases identical to TRBD1. With 1 base clipped from V and 7 bases from J, the junction kept 4 bases outside the gene matches. The length of the CDR3 is 14 residues. Germline V gene lookup returns CDR1 SGHDT and CDR2 YYEEEE. CDR3 nucleotides: TGTGCCAGCAGCTTGCGGCAGGGGGCTAACACCATATATTTT. It encodes CASSLRQGANTIYF. The full variable domain, completed using reference TRBV5-6 and TRBJ1-3, is DAGVTQSPTHLIKTRGQQVTLRCSPKSGHDTVSWYQQALGQGPQFIFQYYEEEERQRGNFPDRFSGHQFPNYSSELNVNALLLGDSALYLCASSLRQGANTIYFGEGSWLTVV.

The V gene is TRBV2, the J gene TRBJ2-1; 8 bases are a match to TRBD2. The CDR3 runs 17 residues. Germline V lookup: CDR1 SNHLY, CDR2 FYNNEI. V lost 4 bases, J lost 4 bases, and 12 bases stayed unmatched. This CDR3 is CASSVGAGLALYNEQFF. The CDR3 DNA is TGTGCCAGCAGTGTCGGAGCTGGACTAGCTTTGTACAATGAGCAGTTCTTC.